Listed here is a single T cell receptor beta chain. This clonotype was seen only a few times. It has no known antigen specificity. No qualities accompany the bases; no much larger clone lies one base away. Library preparation employed PCR. TCR sequencing of DNA from cultured CD4+ T cells used the Oncomine TCR Beta short-read assay at the Johns Hopkins FTIC core. Genomic DNA was extracted from the cultured CD4+ T cells with the QIAamp micro DNA kit. Oncomine TCR Beta libraries made from cultured CD4+ T cells were pooled using unique dual indexes and sequenced on an Illumina iSeq 100. As for the original processing: Non-productive sequences were removed, and CDR3s that did not start with C, did not end with F or W, or were shorter than 7 amino acids were discarded. The MANAFEST web application was used to identify antigen-specific clonotypes by comparing peptide-stimulated wells against reference wells and other culture wells. Positive clones required FDR below 0.05, an odds ratio above 5, and productive frequency above 0.1% in at least two of three replicate wells. Cross-reactive clonotypes were defined as significantly expanded in both SARS-CoV-2 spike wells and at least one common cold coronavirus spike condition. Levenshtein distances (stringdist) and unrooted phylogenetic trees (ape) in R version 3.6.1 were used to assess CDR3 homology. Through fastp at Q25 and MiXCR, TCRdb rebuilt clones from the public reads, retaining in-frame beta chains. For every CDR3 protein sequence, its rows merge into one entry that carries the most common genes and DNA. It is TCRdb's table, rather than the study itself, that gives the V and J calls and clone size. The sample table lists around 7,600 distinct CDR3 sequences, roughly 50% of them with a count of one. The ten largest clones capture less than 25% of the sample.

The data belong to a study of vaccination and CD4 T cells after COVID-19 (dated by TCRdb to the early 2020s). Describing the broader study: In the convalescent cohort there were six males and four females, among whom were two Hispanic individuals, seven Caucasians, two Asians and one multiracial person. Participants received two doses of either the Pfizer-BioNTech BNT162b2 vaccine (n=8) or the Moderna mRNA-1273 vaccine (n=2). Post-COVID blood samples from convalescent patients were collected a median of around 100 days after diagnosis, with a range of roughly 35 to 170 days. Post-vaccine blood samples were obtained a median of about 77 days after the second vaccine dose, with a range of about 14 to 241 days. Culture stimuli were overlapping spike peptide pools from SARS-CoV-2 and from the common cold coronaviruses HCoV-NL63, HCoV-OC43 and HCoV-229E. Control cultures received a CEFX viral epitope pool as the positive control, an HIV-1 Nef peptide pool as the negative control, or no peptide. In some eleven COVID-19 convalescent patients and a few infection-naive healthy vaccine recipients, researchers compared the spike-specific CD4+ TCR repertoire from before mRNA vaccination with the repertoire from after. Memory CD4+ T cell crossreactivity between SARS-CoV-2 and common cold coronavirus spike proteins was assessed at the TCR clonotype level in an earlier paper using these donors.

V sheds 3 bases and J sheds 1 base, leaving 9 bases between their ends. The cysteine opens and the phenylalanine closes a CDR3 of 14 amino acids. The DNA shown is the 42-base CDR3, in frame from base 1. For CDR1 and CDR2, the germline V gene lists ENHRY and SYGVKD. General findings and caveats noted by the study authors: The median count of SARS-CoV-2-reactive clonotypes went up from around 21 after infection to approximately 40 after vaccination, although the change was not significant. Nearly all vaccine-specific clones in convalescent patients (304 of 307) were mono-reactive for SARS-CoV-2 spike rather than cross-reactive with common cold coronaviruses. Only a relatively small number of convalescent patients were included in the study, and early timepoints following natural infection were not analyzed. In convalescent patients, a median approximately 90% of post-vaccine SARS-CoV-2-reactive clones were detected only after vaccination, suggesting vaccine-specific priming.

The intended sense of this specimen's treatment or condition label: roughly 10-day PBMC culture with coronavirus spike peptide pools or control peptides (ViraFEST assay). CD4+ T cells from unexposed donors were collected before the COVID-19 pandemic (2011-2018). The study used the ViraFEST assay, which expanded antigen-specific T cells with peptide pools and then identified expanded clonotypes by TCR sequencing. About 2 million PBMCs per well were cultured in IMDM with 5% human AB serum and 9 to 10 IU/ml IL-2, plus 10 ug/ml peptide pools. Half of the culture medium was replaced with fresh IL-2-containing medium on days 3 and 7. CD4+ T cells were isolated after approximately ten days of culture through negative selection using the EasySep CD4+ T cell isolation kit. As far as cell numbers permitted, CD4+ T cells from unexposed donors were tested for reactivity against SARS-CoV-2 S and N as well as four spike pools from common cold coronaviruses. Ficoll-Paque Plus gradient centrifugation was used to isolate PBMCs from whole blood, and the isolated PBMCs were then either used fresh or cryopreserved at -140C. In general, triplicate wells were set up for every culture condition. Leukapheresis product for the unexposed donors was purchased commercially.

Sequencing used CD4+ T cells from blood, cultured in vitro. This clonotype was obtained from a human donor in good health. This chain joins TRBV10-3 to TRBJ1-2; too little of a D gene remains to name it. This receptor has the CDR3 CAISELERNYGYTF. The nucleotides read TGTGCCATCAGTGAATTGGAGCGTAACTATGGCTACACCTTC.